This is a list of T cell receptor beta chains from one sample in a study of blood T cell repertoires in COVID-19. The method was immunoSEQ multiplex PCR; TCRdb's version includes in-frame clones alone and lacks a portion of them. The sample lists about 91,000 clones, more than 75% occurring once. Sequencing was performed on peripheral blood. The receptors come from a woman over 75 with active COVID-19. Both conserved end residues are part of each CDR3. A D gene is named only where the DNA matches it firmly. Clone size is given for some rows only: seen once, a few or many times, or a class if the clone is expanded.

CDR3aa: CAISEGSGTDTQYF
CDR3nt: TGTGCCATCAGTGAAGGGAGCGGCACAGATACGCAGTATTTT
j_gene: TRBJ2-3
d_gene: -
v_gene: TRBV10-3
abundance: -

CDR3aa: CASSGGQGRYNSPLHF
CDR3nt: TGTGCCAGCAGTGGGGGACAGGGGCGATATAATTCACCCCTCCACTTT
j_gene: TRBJ1-6
d_gene: TRBD1
v_gene: TRBV2
abundance: -

CDR3aa: CASSITKGREICTGELFF
CDR3nt: TGTGCCAGCAGCATCACAAAGGGGCGGGAGATCTGCACCGGGGAGCTGTTTTTT
j_gene: TRBJ2-2
d_gene: -
v_gene: TRBV21-1
abundance: -

CDR3aa: CASSPPWMLGLEAFF
CDR3nt: TGTGCCAGCAGCCCCCCCTGGATGCTCGGACTGGAAGCTTTCTTT
j_gene: TRBJ1-1
d_gene: -
v_gene: TRBV7-9
abundance: -

CDR3aa: CSASDSVIRADTQYF
CDR3nt: TGCAGCGCGTCAGATAGCGTGATTCGCGCAGATACGCAGTATTTT
j_gene: TRBJ2-3
d_gene: -
v_gene: TRBV29-1
abundance: -

CDR3aa: CASSVGLAGDTDTQYF
CDR3nt: TGTGCCAGCAGCGTGGGGCTCGCGGGGGACACAGATACGCAGTATTTT
j_gene: TRBJ2-3
d_gene: TRBD2
v_gene: TRBV11-3
abundance: once

CDR3aa: CASSVVALGAGGRDEQFF
CDR3nt: TGTGCCAGCAGCGTAGTAGCCCTTGGGGCAGGGGGTAGGGATGAGCAGTTCTTC
j_gene: TRBJ2-1
d_gene: TRBD1
v_gene: TRBV9
abundance: -

CDR3aa: CASADRVGGYTF
CDR3nt: TGTGCCAGCGCGGACAGGGTCGGTGGCTACACCTTC
j_gene: TRBJ1-2
d_gene: TRBD1
v_gene: TRBV28
abundance: -

CDR3aa: CASSSYRTGDYGYTF
CDR3nt: TGTGCCAGCAGTTCCTATAGGACAGGGGACTATGGCTACACCTTC
j_gene: TRBJ1-2
d_gene: TRBD1
v_gene: TRBV27
abundance: -

CDR3aa: CASSLAPVEAEAFF
CDR3nt: TGTGCCAGCAGCTTAGCCCCGGTTGAAGCTGAAGCTTTCTTT
j_gene: TRBJ1-1
d_gene: -
v_gene: TRBV7-8
abundance: -

CDR3aa: CASSASGGQGHRDTQYF
CDR3nt: TGTGCCAGCAGCGCCTCCGGGGGGCAGGGCCACCGAGATACGCAGTATTTT
j_gene: TRBJ2-3
d_gene: -
v_gene: TRBV2
abundance: -

CDR3aa: CASSPAGQGNTGELFF
CDR3nt: TGTGCCAGCTCACCCGCAGGACAGGGGAACACCGGGGAGCTGTTTTTT
j_gene: TRBJ2-2
d_gene: TRBD1
v_gene: TRBV18
abundance: -

CDR3aa: CASSPHPGGQTLNTEAFF
CDR3nt: TGTGCCAGCAGCCCCCACCCGGGGGGTCAGACTCTGAACACTGAAGCTTTCTTT
j_gene: TRBJ1-1
d_gene: -
v_gene: TRBV3-1/TRBV3-2
abundance: -

CDR3aa: CASTGQGAETQYF
CDR3nt: TGTGCCAGTACGGGGCAGGGGGCTGAGACCCAGTACTTC
j_gene: TRBJ2-5
d_gene: TRBD1
v_gene: TRBV19
abundance: -

CDR3aa: CATSDRTSGSSYEQYF
CDR3nt: TGTGCCACCAGTGACCGGACTAGCGGGAGCTCCTACGAGCAGTACTTC
j_gene: TRBJ2-7
d_gene: TRBD2
v_gene: TRBV24-1
abundance: -

CDR3aa: CASSPLKDRAGYTF
CDR3nt: TGTGCCAGCAGCCCCCTTAAGGACAGGGCTGGCTACACCTTC
j_gene: TRBJ1-2
d_gene: -
v_gene: TRBV21-1
abundance: -

CDR3aa: CASSHRDSQETQYF
CDR3nt: TGTGCCAGCAGCCACCGGGACTCACAAGAGACCCAGTACTTC
j_gene: TRBJ2-5
d_gene: -
v_gene: TRBV6-5
abundance: -

CDR3aa: CASSEITQAPMSYEQYF
CDR3nt: TGCGCCAGCAGTGAGATCACCCAAGCGCCGATGTCCTACGAGCAGTACTTC
j_gene: TRBJ2-7
d_gene: -
v_gene: TRBV10-2
abundance: -

CDR3aa: CASSREQIAGANVLTF
CDR3nt: TGTGCCAGCAGTCGAGAACAGATCGCCGGGGCCAACGTCCTGACTTTC
j_gene: TRBJ2-6
d_gene: -
v_gene: TRBV6-6
abundance: -

CDR3aa: CASSFWLGGEQYF
CDR3nt: TGTGCCAGCAGTTTCTGGTTGGGGGGCGAGCAGTACTTC
j_gene: TRBJ2-7
d_gene: -
v_gene: TRBV27
abundance: once

CDR3aa: CASYDRGNTEAFF
CDR3nt: TGTGCCAGCTACGACAGGGGGAACACTGAAGCTTTCTTT
j_gene: TRBJ1-1
d_gene: TRBD1
v_gene: TRBV6-5
abundance: -

CDR3aa: CASSLRDYSFYEQYF
CDR3nt: TGTGCCAGCAGCCTCCGGGACTATAGTTTTTACGAGCAGTACTTC
j_gene: TRBJ2-7
d_gene: TRBD2
v_gene: TRBV7-2
abundance: -

CDR3aa: CASSRDRDNQPQHF
CDR3nt: TGTGCCAGCAGCCGGGACAGGGACAATCAGCCCCAGCATTTT
j_gene: TRBJ1-5
d_gene: TRBD1
v_gene: TRBV25-1
abundance: -

CDR3aa: CASSNQRSSYNSPLHF
CDR3nt: TGTGCCAGCAGCAATCAGAGGAGCTCCTATAATTCACCCCTCCACTTT
j_gene: TRBJ1-6
d_gene: -
v_gene: TRBV7-9
abundance: -

CDR3aa: CATSAGGAKNIQYF
CDR3nt: TGTGCCACCAGCGCCGGGGGTGCCAAAAACATTCAGTACTTC
j_gene: TRBJ2-4
d_gene: -
v_gene: TRBV15
abundance: -

CDR3aa: CASSKGTGAYEQYF
CDR3nt: TGTGCCAGCAGTAAGGGGACAGGGGCTTACGAGCAGTACTTC
j_gene: TRBJ2-7
d_gene: TRBD1
v_gene: TRBV7-9
abundance: -

CDR3aa: CASSFPTSYEQYF
CDR3nt: TGTGCCAGCAGTTTCCCTACCTCCTACGAGCAGTACTTC
j_gene: TRBJ2-7
d_gene: -
v_gene: TRBV12-3/TRBV12-4
abundance: few

CDR3aa: CAMGTSYNEQFF
CDR3nt: TGTGCCATGGGGACTAGTTACAATGAGCAGTTCTTC
j_gene: TRBJ2-1
d_gene: TRBD2
v_gene: TRBV10-3
abundance: -

CDR3aa: CASSLGPGGSQPQHF
CDR3nt: TGTGCCAGCAGCTTAGGGCCAGGGGGTAGTCAGCCCCAGCATTTT
j_gene: TRBJ1-5
d_gene: TRBD1
v_gene: TRBV11-2
abundance: -

CDR3aa: CASITSEGDRGNEQFF
CDR3nt: TGTGCCAGCATTACTTCAGAGGGGGACAGGGGGAATGAGCAGTTCTTC
j_gene: TRBJ2-1
d_gene: TRBD1
v_gene: TRBV2
abundance: -

CDR3aa: CASSLDGTRGDTQYF
CDR3nt: TGCGCCAGCAGCTTGGACGGGACCAGGGGGGATACGCAGTATTTT
j_gene: TRBJ2-3
d_gene: TRBD1
v_gene: TRBV5-1
abundance: -

CDR3aa: CASSLAGTQDTQYF
CDR3nt: TGCGCCAGCAGCTTGGCTGGGACTCAAGATACGCAGTATTTT
j_gene: TRBJ2-3
d_gene: -
v_gene: TRBV5-1
abundance: -

CDR3aa: CASSFSPGQNSRGIYF
CDR3nt: TGTGCCAGCAGCTTCAGTCCGGGACAGAATTCGAGGGGCATATATTTT
j_gene: TRBJ1-3
d_gene: TRBD1
v_gene: TRBV11-2
abundance: once

CDR3aa: CASSQDFWRSTDTQYF
CDR3nt: TGTGCCAGCAGCCAAGACTTTTGGCGGAGCACAGATACGCAGTATTTT
j_gene: TRBJ2-3
d_gene: -
v_gene: TRBV3-1/TRBV3-2
abundance: -

CDR3aa: CASRTLGGQATDTQYF
CDR3nt: TGTGCCTCACGGACTTTGGGAGGACAGGCCACAGATACGCAGTATTTT
j_gene: TRBJ2-3
d_gene: -
v_gene: TRBV2
abundance: -

CDR3aa: CASSLTSGTYNEQFF
CDR3nt: TGTGCCAGCAGCCTAACTAGCGGAACATACAATGAGCAGTTCTTC
j_gene: TRBJ2-1
d_gene: TRBD2
v_gene: TRBV4-2
abundance: -

CDR3aa: CASSIDSNIPYEQYF
CDR3nt: TGTGCCAGTAGTATAGACAGTAATATCCCCTACGAGCAGTACTTC
j_gene: TRBJ2-7
d_gene: -
v_gene: TRBV19
abundance: -

CDR3aa: CASSQGLASYNEQFF
CDR3nt: TGTGCCAGCAGCCAAGGACTAGCCTCCTACAATGAGCAGTTCTTC
j_gene: TRBJ2-1
d_gene: TRBD2
v_gene: TRBV3-1/TRBV3-2
abundance: -

CDR3aa: CASSSQGGIAYEQYF
CDR3nt: TGCGCCAGCAGCTCCCAGGGGGGCATAGCCTACGAGCAGTACTTC
j_gene: TRBJ2-7
d_gene: -
v_gene: TRBV5-1
abundance: -

CDR3aa: CSVSIGTGVNTIYF
CDR3nt: TGCAGCGTTTCAATCGGGACAGGGGTTAACACCATATATTTT
j_gene: TRBJ1-3
d_gene: TRBD1
v_gene: TRBV29-1
abundance: -

CDR3aa: CASSFLRQPYEQYF
CDR3nt: TGTGCCAGCAGTTTTCTAAGACAGCCTTACGAGCAGTACTTC
j_gene: TRBJ2-7
d_gene: -
v_gene: TRBV7-9
abundance: -

CDR3aa: CASSMYDREETQYF
CDR3nt: TGTGCCAGTAGTATGTACGACAGGGAAGAGACCCAGTACTTC
j_gene: TRBJ2-5
d_gene: TRBD1
v_gene: TRBV19
abundance: -

CDR3aa: CASSLGLARNNEQFF
CDR3nt: TGTGCCAGCAGCTTGGGACTAGCTCGGAACAATGAGCAGTTCTTC
j_gene: TRBJ2-1
d_gene: TRBD2
v_gene: TRBV5-4
abundance: -

CDR3aa: CAISEAQASNEQFF
CDR3nt: TGTGCCATCAGTGAGGCACAGGCCAGCAATGAGCAGTTCTTC
j_gene: TRBJ2-1
d_gene: -
v_gene: TRBV10-3
abundance: -

CDR3aa: CASSLSGNSYEQYF
CDR3nt: TGTGCCAGCAGTCTTAGCGGGAACTCCTACGAGCAGTACTTC
j_gene: TRBJ2-7
d_gene: TRBD2
v_gene: TRBV27
abundance: -